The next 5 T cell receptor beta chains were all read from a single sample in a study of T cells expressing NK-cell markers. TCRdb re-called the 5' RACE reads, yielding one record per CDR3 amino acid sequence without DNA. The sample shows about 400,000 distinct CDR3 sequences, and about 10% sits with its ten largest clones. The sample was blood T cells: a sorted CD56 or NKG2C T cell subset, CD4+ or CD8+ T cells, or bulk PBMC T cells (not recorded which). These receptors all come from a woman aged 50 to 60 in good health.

CDR3 region: CASSYLVGTSGYEQYF. This rearrangement joins TRBV12-3 or TRBV12-4 to TRBJ2-7; there is no DNA to check the TCRdb D call of TRBD2. The CDR3 covers 16 residues.

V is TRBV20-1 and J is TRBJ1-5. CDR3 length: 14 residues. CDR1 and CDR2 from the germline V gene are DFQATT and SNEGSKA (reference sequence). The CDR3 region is CSASPTSHYQLQHF.

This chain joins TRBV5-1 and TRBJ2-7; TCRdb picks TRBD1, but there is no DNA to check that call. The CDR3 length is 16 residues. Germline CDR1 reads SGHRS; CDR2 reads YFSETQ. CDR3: CASSLAARQGQYEQYF.

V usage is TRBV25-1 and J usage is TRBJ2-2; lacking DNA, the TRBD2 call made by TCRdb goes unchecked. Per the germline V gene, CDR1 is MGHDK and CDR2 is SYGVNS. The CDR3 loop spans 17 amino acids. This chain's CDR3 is CASSEPGWASNTGELFF.

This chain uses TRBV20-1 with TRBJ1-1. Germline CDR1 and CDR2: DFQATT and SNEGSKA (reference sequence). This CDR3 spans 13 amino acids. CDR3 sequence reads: CSATDGQNTEAFF.